This T cell receptor (beta chain) appears in the sequencing data of a study of Ad26.COV2.S vaccination and SARS-CoV-2 variants listed by TCRdb under 2021. For the study in its entirety: Donors in the vaccine arm were drawn from COV1001, a phase I-IIa trial of Ad26.COV2.S in healthy adults that was multicentre, randomized, double-blind and placebo-controlled. Investigators did not know the trial group allocation while performing experiments and assessing outcomes. A total of 32 samples were included in the TCR-sequenced set, comprising around 19 Ad26.COV2.S vaccine recipients, 5 placebo recipients and 8 SARS-CoV-2 convalescent individuals. Trial participants were randomized into five groups of five: low-dose or high-dose Ad26.COV2.S given once or twice, or placebo on both occasions. TCRbeta repertoire sequencing was used to assess the specificity and breadth of SARS-CoV-2-reactive T cell receptors after Ad26.COV2.S vaccination. Ad26.COV2.S was administered intramuscularly at a dose of 5x10^10 or 1x10^11 viral particles, either as one shot or as two shots given 56 days apart.

What the study reported, not specific to this receptor: Spike-specific TCR breadth was higher in Ad26.COV2.S recipients than in placebo recipients (P = 0.0014). The study was not powered for comparison of responses between vaccine doses or regimens. It was noted by the authors that total T cell responses may have been underestimated by the TCR breadth and depth analyses. After vaccination, substantial breadth of spike-specific CD8+ and CD4+ T cell responses was reported. Vaccine and placebo recipients had similar non-spike TCR breadth, a finding consistent with the vaccine containing only spike.

Worth noting for this clone: Its target antigen remains unknown. Per-base qualities were not stored, and no clone one base away is much larger.

The immunoSEQ Assay was the method used to sequence TCRbeta CDR3 regions. After extraction, genomic DNA underwent amplification by bias-controlled multiplex PCR, followed by high-throughput sequencing. On the authors' methods: To quantify the absolute abundance of every unique TCRbeta CDR3 region, sequences were collapsed and filtered. T cell fraction was estimated by normalization of TCRbeta template counts to usable DNA, with usable DNA being measured through amplification of reference genes present in all nucleated cells. Repertoire TCRs were annotated as SARS-CoV-2-specific when V gene, CDR3 amino acid sequence and J gene were exactly matched to a known reactive TCR set. The reference SARS-CoV-2 TCR set was obtained from MIRA and was filtered for enrichment in COVID-19-positive ImmuneCODE repertoires, whereby public or cross-reactive TCRs were removed. Using the MIRA antigens, annotated TCRs were further analysed by specific ORF or by position within an ORF. Breadth was defined as the number of annotated unique rearrangements divided by the total number of unique productive rearrangements, and depth was defined as the summed frequency of the annotated unique rearrangements. Two-sided Wilcoxon rank-sum tests were used to compare TCR breadth between groups. In its TCRdb copy, this immuneACCESS table keeps in-frame sequences only and misses some clones. Where compared with another copy, unresolved V genes explain less than half of these, and the others have no known cause. From that table come the V and J calls and clone size; the DNA was used to work out D and trimming. The sample table records a few hundred thousand clones; roughly four fifths of these occur just once. The ten largest make up just under 7.5% of the sample.

The treatment or condition label on this specimen signifies: about 20 received Ad26.COV2.S at low or high dose, single or two shots; a few received placebo; per-sample allocation not given. Repertoires of vaccine and placebo recipients were sequenced from samples taken on day 63 after the first injection. Between 29 July and 7 August 2020, Cohort 1b enrolled about two dozen adults aged 18-55 years at one site in Boston, USA. Ad26.COV2.S was a replication-incompetent adenovirus type 26 vector that expressed a prefusion-stabilized SARS-CoV-2 spike protein derived from the original Wuhan strain. CDR1 and CDR2, looked up from the germline V gene, are SGHDN and FVKESK. Measured from the cysteine to the phenylalanine, the CDR3 is 13 residues long. The CDR3 DNA has 39 bases and is translated from base 1. V drops 4 bases and J drops 1 base, leaving 7 bases in between.

This chain joins TRBV14 to TRBJ1-1, with the D gene too uncertain to name. This receptor was taken from a person between 18 and 65 years old who received the Ad26.COV2.S COVID-19 vaccine or a placebo. Material: peripheral blood, obtained in a trial of Ad26.COV2.S vaccine versus placebo. The bases read TGTGCCAGCAGCCTTCAGGAGAACACTGAAGCTTTCTTT. It translates to CASSLQENTEAFF.